The clone carrying this T cell receptor (beta chain) was found many times. Looked up from germline, CDR1 is LGHNA and CDR2 is YSLEER. V was clipped by 3 bases and J by 8 bases, with 20 bases between them. The CDR3 runs 16 residues. Each donor's blood draw was roughly 10 milliliters of peripheral blood. The data belong to a study of blood T cells in healthy people across ages. Sample-barcoded 5' priming and a J-beta primer mix drove a second PCR of 7 to 11 cycles. TCRdb itself ran the 5' RACE reads through MiXCR, one entry per CDR3 protein. The sample lists 700,000 or so distinct CDR3 sequences, around 38% occurring once.

Sequenced sample: blood. The source of this sequence is a man older than 75 in good health. The chain employs TRBV4-3 and TRBJ2-1; perhaps TRBD1 as D (7 bases). The CDR3 sequence: CASSQSPQGGFDEQFF. Written as DNA, the CDR3 is TGCGCCAGCAGCCAGTCCCCTCAGGGGGGTTTCGATGAGCAGTTCTTC.